This T cell receptor (beta chain) derives from a study of siplizumab effects on memory and regulatory T cells. Study-level points and caveats: Naive T cells apparently outstripped memory cells in diversity and seemed major alloresponse contributors.

Trimming shortened V by 0 bases and J by 9 bases, and 10 bases separated the two germline ends. The CDR3 is 13 residues long. CDR1 is SGHDN and CDR2 is FVKESK in the germline V gene. In each sample, about 10^5 TCR templates were assayed. Clones were read by immunoSEQ multiplex PCR, and TCRdb kept only the in-frame ones, dropping some. The sample yields 100,000 or so clones, approximately 91% seen once. For this clone: The antigen is not known.

V is TRBV14 and J is TRBJ2-3; D is possibly TRBD2 (5 bases). The origin of this receptor is a human donor in good health. The sample taken for sequencing was non-Treg CD4+ T cells sorted from blood. CDR3: CASSQDLDSTQYF. In DNA, the CDR3 is TGTGCCAGCAGCCAAGATTTGGACTCCACGCAGTATTTT. The full variable domain, its missing parts supplied by reference TRBV14 and TRBJ2-3, is EAGVTQFPSHSVIEKGQTVTLRCDPISGHDNLYWYRRVMGKEIKFLLHFVKESKQDESGMPNNRFLAERTGGTYSTLKVQPAELEDSGVYFCASSQDLDSTQYFGPGTRLTVL.